This passage covers 10 T cell receptor beta chains from one sample sequenced in a study of CD8 T cells in ankylosing spondylitis. Points from the study as a whole: A TCR beta motif made of fewer than ten highly homologous variants seemed typical of ankylosing spondylitis blood.

TCRdb independently ran MiXCR on the 5' RACE reads; one entry per CDR3 protein. The sample consists of around 770,000 distinct CDR3 sequences, around 20% of them appearing once. The antigens for these receptors are not known. The sample consisted of blood, either unsorted or a sorted T cell fraction (not recorded which). All receptors come from a male donor with ankylosing spondylitis.

This clonotype was seen only a few times. V is TRBV15 and J is TRBJ2-5; D is possibly TRBD2 (6 bases). Germline CDR1 reads LNHNV; CDR2 reads YYDKDF (reference sequence). The CDR3 runs 16 residues. V was shortened by 0 bases and J by 4 bases, with 15 bases between the two germline ends. This CDR3 reads CATSRDLLAAGETQYF. For the CDR3, the DNA is TGTGCCACCAGCAGAGATTTACTAGCAGCGGGAGAGACCCAGTACTTC.

This rearrangement joins TRBV2 to TRBJ1-5, with D uncertain. The germline gives CDR1 SNHLY, CDR2 FYNNEI. Trimming took off 3 bases at V and 2 bases at J, with 11 bases between the two ends. The CDR3 is 15 amino acids. The CDR3 is CASSERAWGNQPQHF. The CDR3 nucleotides read TGTGCCAGCAGTGAGAGGGCGTGGGGCAATCAGCCCCAGCATTTT.

At least ten counts were recorded for this clonotype. The CDR3 sequence is CASSFTGGGTDTQYF. Written as DNA, the CDR3 is TGTGCCAGCAGCTTTACAGGGGGCGGGACAGATACGCAGTATTTT. The chain recombines TRBV12-3 or TRBV12-4 with TRBJ2-3, with 9 positions matching TRBD1. This CDR3 region has 15 residues. V shed 6 bases and J 3 bases; nucleotides not matched to a gene: 7.

This clonotype has only a few counts. The gene calls are TRBV7-2 and TRBJ1-5; D perhaps matches TRBD1 (5 bases). The V end was cut by 6 bases, the J end by 4 bases, with 13 bases between. This CDR3 contains 14 residues. CDR1 and CDR2 (germline): SGHTA, FQGNSA. CDR3 region: CASSFDSPNQPQHF. In nucleotides, the CDR3 is TGTGCCAGCAGTTTTGACAGTCCAAATCAGCCCCAGCATTTT.

This clonotype was observed many times. This chain connects TRBV12-3 or TRBV12-4 to TRBJ2-1; D remains unclear. Trimming stripped 4 bases from V and 4 bases from J, with 8 bases between. This CDR3 has 13 residues. The CDR3 region is CASSSISYNEQFF. DNA for the CDR3: TGTGCCAGCAGTTCTATCTCTTACAATGAGCAGTTCTTC.

This clonotype turned up a few times. V usage is TRBV20-1 and J usage is TRBJ2-2; D might be TRBD1 or TRBD2, each matching 5 bases. Germline V lookup: CDR1 DFQATT, CDR2 SNEGSKA (reference sequence). The CDR3 covers 14 residues. V was clipped by 4 bases and J by 1 base, with 10 bases between them. In DNA form, the CDR3 reads TGCAGTGCTATCCGGGACCAGAACACCGGGGAGCTGTTTTTT. Its protein product is CSAIRDQNTGELFF.

The J gene is TRBJ2-2, the V gene TRBV25-1, with D possibly being TRBD1 (6 bases). Trimming cost V 6 bases and J 6 bases, with 14 bases left between them. Germline lookup yields CDR1 MGHDK and CDR2 SYGVNS. The length of the CDR3 is 14 residues. The CDR3 region has the DNA TGTGCCAGCAGGACGGACAGTTTCCCCGGGGAGCTGTTTTTT. Amino acids: CASRTDSFPGELFF.

The chain is built from TRBV25-1 and TRBJ1-5, with 8 bases that match TRBD1. V trimming: 4 bases; J trimming: 5 bases; junction bases outside the gene matches: 7. The CDR3 contains 15 residues. Germline CDR1 and CDR2: MGHDK and SYGVNS. In DNA form, the CDR3 reads TGTGCCAGCAGTGCCACAGGGGGTAAGGATCAGCCCCAGCATTTT. This codes for CASSATGGKDQPQHF.

This clonotype came up many times. The CDR3 nucleotides are TGTGCCAGCAGCCCATCTGGGGCTGGAAACACCATATATTTT. This translates into CASSPSGAGNTIYF. The chain joins TRBV12-3 or TRBV12-4 to TRBJ1-3; no clear D. Trimming took 6 bases from V and 2 from J, leaving 11 bases between them. The CDR3 consists of 14 residues.

The genes are TRBV19 and TRBJ1-1, with 8 bases matching TRBD1. This CDR3 region has 15 residues. Germline-derived CDR1 and CDR2 are LNHDA and SQIVND (reference sequence). V lost 4 bases, J lost 0 bases, and 4 bases stayed unmatched. The CDR3 nucleotides are TGTGCCAGTAGTAGACGACAGGGGATGAACACTGAAGCTTTCTTT. Its protein is CASSRRQGMNTEAFF.